The 20 T cell receptor beta chains below all came from one sample that was sequenced in a study of regulatory T cells in long-lasting Graves disease. Combining iRepertoire HTBI primers with Arm-PCR of CDR3 regions, the authors built TCR beta libraries. TCRdb re-derived calls from the multiplex PCR reads in MiXCR, one entry per CDR3 protein. The sample records a few hundred thousand distinct CDR3 sequences, around 15% being singletons. Time point of the sample: newly diagnosed GD, antithyroid drugs for less than 3 months. Preparation of the TCR library used RNA extracted from PBMCs. The data were also submitted as part of a second study, on T cells in Graves' hyperthyroidism and ophthalmopathy.

The sequences come from peripheral blood mononuclear cells (PBMCs), collected at new diagnosis, from a patient treated with antithyroid drugs. Every receptor here comes from a woman aged 18-30 years with Graves disease.

The chain joins TRBV12-3 or TRBV12-4 to TRBJ2-2, with 12 bases aligning to TRBD2. V was clipped by 7 bases and J by 7 bases; unmatched bases: 7. CDR3 length: 15 amino acids. CDR3: CASTLAGGPSGELFF. The CDR3 DNA sequence: TGTGCCAGCACCCTAGCGGGAGGGCCTAGCGGGGAGCTGTTTTTT.

This clonotype came up many times. This chain links TRBV20-1 with TRBJ2-5; 13 positions agree with TRBD2. Germline lookup yields CDR1 DFQATT and CDR2 SNEGSKA (reference sequence). This CDR3 is 18 amino acids long. The V gene end was trimmed by 0 bases and the J gene end by 4 bases; junction bases not matched to a gene: 11. The CDR3 sequence is CSARELGLAGYGGETQYF. CDR3 DNA sequence: TGCAGTGCTAGAGAACTGGGACTAGCGGGATATGGGGGAGAGACCCAGTACTTC.

In its sample, this clonotype was seen many times. CDR3 nucleotides: TGTGCCAGCAGGGGGAGGACTAGCGGGAGTTTCGGTGAGCAGTTCTTC. Translated, it gives CASRGRTSGSFGEQFF. The chain carries TRBV2 and TRBJ2-1; TRBD2 matches 13 bases. The CDR3 runs 16 residues. J lost 9 bases, V lost 6 bases, and 11 bases had no gene match. CDR1 and CDR2 (germline): SNHLY, FYNNEI. Together with reference TRBV2 and TRBJ2-1, the CDR3 gives the full variable domain: EPEVTQTPSHQVTQMGQEVILRCVPISNHLYFYWYRQILGQKVEFLVSFYNNEISEKSEIFDDQFSVERPDGSNFTLKIRSTKLEDSAMYFCASRGRTSGSFGEQFFGPGTRLTVL.

This rearrangement joins TRBV20-1 to TRBJ2-3; 15 bases agree with TRBD2. This CDR3 has 17 amino acids. The germline CDR1 and CDR2 sequences are DFQATT and SNEGSKA (reference sequence). V gave up 3 bases and J gave up 5 bases; unmatched junction bases: 9. The CDR3 sequence is CSASTGLAGGFIDTQYF. The CDR3 coding sequence is TGCAGTGCTAGTACGGGACTAGCGGGAGGTTTCATAGATACGCAGTATTTT.

At least ten counts were recorded for this clonotype. The rearrangement links TRBV9 to TRBJ2-3; TRBD2 matches 7 bases. Trimming cost V 1 base and J 2 bases; bases outside gene matches: 1. Per the germline V gene, CDR1 is SGDLS and CDR2 is YYNGEE. CDR3 length: 14 amino acids. The CDR3 is CASSVSGTTDTQYF. The CDR3 DNA follows: TGTGCCAGCAGCGTAAGCGGGACCACAGATACGCAGTATTTT.

This clonotype was picked up many times. V is TRBV20-1 and J is TRBJ2-5; TRBD1 is a possible D gene (6 bases). Germline-derived CDR1 and CDR2 are DFQATT and SNEGSKA (reference sequence). The CDR3 consists of 16 residues. V lost 0 bases to trimming and J lost 5 bases, with 19 bases between them. The CDR3 DNA is TGCAGTGCTAGAGATTCGGCCATTACTAGGGGGGAGACCCAGTACTTC. Encoded protein: CSARDSAITRGETQYF.

Notes on this clonotype: Since a much larger clone is just one base distant, this may be a read error. This chain uses TRBV28 with TRBJ2-6; possibly TRBD2 for D (6 bases). Germline V gene data show CDR1 as MDHEN and CDR2 as SYDVKM. The CDR3 has 15 amino acids. The CDR3 spells CASSFRRAGANVPTF. DNA for the CDR3: TGTGCCAGCAGTTTTCGGAGGGCTGGGGCCAACGTCCCGACTTTC.

This clonotype was seen just once. This chain connects TRBV19 to TRBJ2-1, with 9 bases aligning to TRBD2. This CDR3 is built from 15 residues. Germline V gene data show CDR1 as LNHDA and CDR2 as SQIVND (reference sequence). V dropped 3 bases and J dropped 4; count of bases not matched to a gene: 4. CDR3 sequence (DNA): TGTGCCAGTAGTATCAAGGCGGGAGGGTACAATGAGCAGTTCTTC. Translated, it gives CASSIKAGGYNEQFF.

This clonotype was detected ten times or more. The genes are TRBV20-1 and TRBJ2-7, with 14 bases identical to TRBD2. V lost 0 bases to trimming and J lost 0 bases; unmatched junction nucleotides: 4. CDR3 length equals 17 residues. Germline values: CDR1 DFQATT, CDR2 SNEGSKA (reference sequence). The CDR3 sequence is CSARERGTSGSSYEQYF. CDR3 DNA: TGCAGTGCTAGAGAACGGGGGACTAGCGGGAGCTCCTACGAGCAGTACTTC.

Ten or more counts support this clonotype. V is TRBV20-1 and J is TRBJ1-1; D is unresolved. This CDR3 region has 13 residues. Germline V gene data show CDR1 as DFQATT and CDR2 as SNEGSKA (reference sequence). V lost 3 bases to trimming and J lost 4 bases, with 12 bases between them. CDR3 nucleotides: TGCAGTGCTAGGAATACCCGGAGCACTGAAGCTTTCTTT. Translation: CSARNTRSTEAFF.

At least ten counts were recorded for this clonotype. The genes are TRBV28 and TRBJ2-3, with D tentatively TRBD1 or TRBD2 (6 bases each). Germline V gives CDR1 MDHEN, CDR2 SYDVKM. Trimming shortened V by 3 bases and J by 0 bases, and 16 bases separated the two germline ends. The CDR3 has 17 residues. CDR3 DNA sequence: TGTGCCAGCAGTTTCGCTTTCGAGGGGGGAAGCACAGATACGCAGTATTTT. This encodes CASSFAFEGGSTDTQYF.

This clonotype occurred many times. A read error may account for a junction end that differs from germline. CDR3 coding DNA: TGTGCTAGCAGCTCAAGTCTAGTGAGTGAGCAGTTCTTC. It yields the protein CASSSSLVSEQFF. The gene calls are TRBV7-7 and TRBJ2-1; D remains ambiguous. CDR1 is SSHAT and CDR2 is FNYEAQ in the germline V gene (reference sequence). This CDR3 is built from 13 residues.

This clonotype appeared a few times. The genes are TRBV6-2 or TRBV6-3 and TRBJ2-2; tentative D call: TRBD2 (5 bases). The CDR3 is 14 amino acids. CDR1 is MNHEY and CDR2 is SVGEGT in the germline V gene. V lost 1 base and J 7 bases, leaving 10 bases between the germline ends. This CDR3 is CASSYYLAVGELFF. CDR3 DNA: TGTGCCAGCAGTTACTACCTAGCAGTCGGGGAGCTGTTTTTT.

The chain combines TRBV28 with TRBJ1-5; 7 bases agree with TRBD1. This CDR3 has 15 residues. Germline V gene data show CDR1 as MDHEN and CDR2 as SYDVKM. V shed 3 bases and J 5 bases; nucleotides not matched to a gene: 7. CDR3 DNA sequence: TGTGCCAGCAGTTTTTTAGGGGGCGAGTATCAGCCCCAGCATTTT. Protein: CASSFLGGEYQPQHF.

This clonotype was counted ten times or more. The V call is TRBV5-4, the J call TRBJ1-1; the D gene is possibly TRBD1 (5 bases). The germline V and J ends were trimmed by 6 bases and 4 bases, with 13 bases remaining between them. The CDR3 extends over 13 amino acids. Germline V lookup: CDR1 SGHNT, CDR2 YYREEE (reference sequence). This chain's CDR3 is CASTPRGATEAFF. Here the CDR3 DNA reads TGTGCCAGCACCCCTCGGGGCGCCACTGAAGCTTTCTTT.

The chain carries TRBV7-9 and TRBJ2-1; 8 bases agree with TRBD1. The CDR3 totals 15 residues. V dropped 5 bases and J dropped 7; count of bases not matched to a gene: 10. Germline CDR1 is SEHNR and CDR2 is FQNEAQ (reference sequence). CDR3 nucleotides: TGTGCCAGCAGCCCCCGCCAGGACAGGGTGAATGAGCAGTTCTTC. Amino acids: CASSPRQDRVNEQFF. Together with reference TRBV7-9 and TRBJ2-1, the CDR3 gives the full variable domain: DTGVSQNPRHKITKRGQNVTFRCDPISEHNRLYWYRQTLGQGPEFLTYFQNEAQLEKSRLLSDRFSAERPKGSFSTLEIQRTEQGDSAMYLCASSPRQDRVNEQFFGPGTRLTVL.

There are many counts of this clonotype. The chain couples TRBV28 to TRBJ2-3, with 8 bases matching TRBD2. This CDR3 spans 15 amino acids. V shed 5 bases and J 3 bases; nucleotides not matched to a gene: 7. The germline CDR1 and CDR2 sequences are MDHEN and SYDVKM. The CDR3: CASSKSGSGTDTQYF. CDR3 in DNA: TGTGCCAGCAGTAAAAGCGGGAGCGGGACAGATACGCAGTATTTT.

This clonotype was seen ten or more times. The chain carries TRBV20-1 and TRBJ2-5; the match to TRBD2 covers 9 bases. Germline V gene data show CDR1 as DFQATT and CDR2 as SNEGSKA (reference sequence). V trimming: 5 bases; J trimming: 4 bases; junction bases outside the gene matches: 8. The CDR3 length is 14 residues. The CDR3 coding sequence is TGCAGTGCTCCGGCGGGGGGGATCGGAGAGACCCAGTACTTC. Amino acids: CSAPAGGIGETQYF.

This chain uses TRBV7-9 with TRBJ2-3, with D possibly TRBD2 on 6 matching bases. CDR1 and CDR2 (germline): SEHNR, FQNEAQ (reference sequence). The CDR3 has 15 residues. V lost 1 base and J 6 bases, leaving 14 bases between the germline ends. CDR3 protein: CASSLVAGMFDTQYF. DNA of the CDR3: TGTGCCAGCAGCTTAGTTGCGGGAATGTTCGATACGCAGTATTTT.

This chain connects TRBV20-1 to TRBJ2-3, with TRBD2 matching 7 bases. V shed 5 bases, J shed 7 bases, and the junction held 12 bases outside the gene matches. CDR3 length equals 14 residues. The V gene's germline CDR1 is DFQATT and CDR2 SNEGSKA (reference sequence). The CDR3 sequence is CSAGGRETGHTQYF. The CDR3 DNA is TGCAGTGCTGGAGGGCGGGAGACTGGGCATACGCAGTATTTT.